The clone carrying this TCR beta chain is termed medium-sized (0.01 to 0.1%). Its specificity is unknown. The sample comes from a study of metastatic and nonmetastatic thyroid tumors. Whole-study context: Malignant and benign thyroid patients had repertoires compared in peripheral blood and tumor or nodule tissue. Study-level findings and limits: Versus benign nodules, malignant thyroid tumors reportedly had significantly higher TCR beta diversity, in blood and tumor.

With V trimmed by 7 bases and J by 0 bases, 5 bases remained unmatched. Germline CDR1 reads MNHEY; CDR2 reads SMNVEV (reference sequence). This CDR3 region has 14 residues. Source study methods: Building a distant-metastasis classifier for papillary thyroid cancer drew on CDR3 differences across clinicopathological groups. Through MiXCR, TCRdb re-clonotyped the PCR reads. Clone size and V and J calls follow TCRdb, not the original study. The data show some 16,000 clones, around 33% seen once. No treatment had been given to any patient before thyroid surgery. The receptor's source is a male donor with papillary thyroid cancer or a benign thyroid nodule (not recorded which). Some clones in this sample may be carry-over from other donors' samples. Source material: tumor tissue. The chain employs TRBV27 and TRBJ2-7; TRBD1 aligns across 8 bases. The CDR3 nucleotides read TGTGCCAGCACGGGACAGGATAGCTCCTACGAGCAGTACTTC. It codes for CASTGQDSSYEQYF.